Presented here are 8 T cell receptor beta chains from one specimen sequenced in a study of T cell responses to AZD1222 COVID-19 vaccine. Repertoires were generated with immunoSEQ multiplex PCR, while TCRdb's copy carries only in-frame clones and drops some. The table lists 150,000 to 200,000 clones, around 93% of them singletons. The sample here was peripheral blood, taken on day 0 of AZD1222 vaccination. The source of these receptors is an adult in good health.

The chain employs TRBV23-1 and TRBJ1-2; 8 positions match TRBD1. TRBV23-1 is filed as an ORF, its function uncertain. CDR3 size: 15 residues. V lost 6 bases to trimming and J lost 8 bases; unmatched junction nucleotides: 14. The CDR3 bases are TGCGCCAGCAGCGAATGTGAGACAGGGGCCGAAGGCTACACCTTC. As protein: CASSECETGAEGYTF.

The CDR3 region has the DNA TGTGCCACCAGTGATCAACGGACAGGGAGCAGCAATCAGCCCCAGCATTTT. Its protein is CATSDQRTGSSNQPQHF. This rearrangement joins TRBV24-1 to TRBJ1-5, with 8 bases identical to TRBD1. CDR1 and CDR2 from the germline V gene are KGHDR and SFDVKD. The CDR3 spans 17 residues. V was clipped by 3 bases and J by 1 base; unmatched bases: 7.

The chain has TRBV30 and TRBJ1-2, with D unclear. The CDR3 is 15 residues long. Trimming pared 2 bases from V and 0 bases from J, leaving 13 bases between. Germline loops: CDR1 GTSNPN, CDR2 SVGIG (reference sequence). The CDR3 sequence: CAWSPTWGPNYGYTF. The CDR3 coding sequence is TGTGCCTGGAGTCCCACATGGGGTCCTAACTATGGCTACACCTTC.

The J gene is TRBJ2-2, the V gene TRBV7-9; 14 bases map to TRBD2. CDR1 and CDR2 (germline): SEHNR, FQNEAQ (reference sequence). The CDR3 loop spans 17 amino acids. Germline trimming cut 5 bases from V and 5 bases from J; bases unmatched to any gene: 7. In DNA form, the CDR3 reads TGTGCCAGCAGCCCCGAGGGACTAGCGGGAGTAACCGGGGAGCTGTTTTTT. Its protein product is CASSPEGLAGVTGELFF.

The genes are TRBV9 and TRBJ2-2, with D possibly being TRBD1 (6 bases). The germline V gene has CDR1 SGDLS and CDR2 YYNGEE. Trimming stripped 4 bases from V and 0 bases from J, with 13 bases between. The CDR3 loop spans 16 amino acids. The CDR3, as DNA: TGTGCCAGCAGCCCCCACAGGGATGCGAACACCGGGGAGCTGTTTTTT. This codes for CASSPHRDANTGELFF.

This clone appeared once. The chain couples TRBV10-3 to TRBJ2-3; TRBD2 matches at 12 bases. The CDR3 runs to 21 residues. Germline V lookup: CDR1 ENHRY, CDR2 SYGVKD. J lost 4 bases, V lost 6 bases, and 23 bases had no gene match. The CDR3 nucleotides read TGTGCCATCAGCTCCCCCCCCGGGACAGGGCGGACTAGCGGGACCCCAGATACGCAGTATTTT. Translating gives CAISSPPGTGRTSGTPDTQYF.

Regarding this clone: Other DNA sequences within the sample encode an identical CDR3. V is TRBV14 and J is TRBJ1-2; 7 bases agree with TRBD1. Looked up from germline, CDR1 is SGHDN and CDR2 is FVKESK. The CDR3 spans 13 residues. Trimming at V came to 4 bases and at J to 2 bases, leaving 1 base not matched to a gene. Here the CDR3 DNA reads TGTGCCAGCAGCCCAGGGGGGAACTATGGCTACACCTTC. Its translation is CASSPGGNYGYTF.

The chain is built from TRBV28 and TRBJ2-7; no clear D. V lost 2 bases to trimming and J lost 4 bases, with 9 bases between them. CDR1 MDHEN and CDR2 SYDVKM come from the germline V gene. The CDR3 extends over 13 amino acids. The CDR3, as DNA: TGTGCCAGCAGTTTACGAACGACTTACGAGCAGTACTTC. Amino acid sequence: CASSLRTTYEQYF.